This entry lists 30 T cell receptor beta chains sequenced from one sample in a study of T cells in Graves' hyperthyroidism and ophthalmopathy. Using RNA transcripts as the source, TCR beta CDR3 regions were amplified. An initial round of RT-PCR targeting the TCR CDR3 relied on the HTBI primer set. TCRdb redid the calling of the multiplex PCR reads with MiXCR, one entry per CDR3 protein. This table holds hundreds of thousands of distinct CDR3 sequences, roughly 20% found once. Sequencing was carried out using blood. All receptors come from a man aged 25 to 45 with Graves' ophthalmopathy.

The chain uses TRBV6-1 and TRBJ2-2; a possible D gene is TRBD2 (6 bases). The CDR3 runs 14 residues. V was clipped by 9 bases and J by 1 base, with 12 bases between them. In germline, CDR1 is MNHNS, CDR2 SASEGT. Here the CDR3 DNA reads TGTGCCAGTACCCCGGGAGTGAACACCGGGGAGCTGTTTTTT. This sequence encodes CASTPGVNTGELFF.

Concerning this clonotype: This sequence may be a read error, since a much larger clone differs from it by one base. This chain uses TRBV24-1 with TRBJ1-1; tentative D call: TRBD1 (6 bases). The CDR3 sequence is 11 residues long. Germline V gene lookup returns CDR1 KGHDR and CDR2 SFDVKD. The CDR3 reads CTTSRGLEAFF. The CDR3 coding sequence is TGTACCACCAGCAGGGGACTTGAAGCTTTCTTT.

The J gene is TRBJ2-5, the V gene TRBV11-2; 7 bases fit TRBD2. This CDR3 has 16 residues. V dropped 8 bases and J dropped 0; count of bases not matched to a gene: 12. Germline CDR1 SGHAT, CDR2 FQNNGV. CDR3 sequence: CASPAGGRKYQETQYF. For the CDR3, the DNA is TGTGCCAGCCCCGCGGGCGGGAGAAAGTACCAAGAGACCCAGTACTTC.

This clonotype was found a few times. J is TRBJ2-3 and V is TRBV10-3; 11 bases match TRBD2. J lost 3 bases, V lost 5 bases, and 7 bases had no gene match. The length of the CDR3 is 16 residues. Per germline, CDR1 ENHRY and CDR2 SYGVKD. CDR3 in amino acids: CAISPTSGRGTDTQYF. As DNA, the CDR3 is TGTGCCATCAGTCCTACTAGCGGGAGAGGGACAGATACGCAGTATTTT.

This clonotype was seen at least ten times. This chain joins TRBV12-3 or TRBV12-4 and TRBJ2-5; D remains ambiguous. The ends were cut back, 4 bases at V and 0 bases at J, with 6 bases in the middle. The CDR3 is made up of 13 amino acids. Written as DNA, the CDR3 is TGTGCCAGCAGTTATGGATACCAAGAGACCCAGTACTTC. It yields the protein CASSYGYQETQYF.

The genes are TRBV5-4 and TRBJ1-6; 9 bases align to TRBD1. This CDR3 is 18 amino acids long. In germline, CDR1 is SGHNT, CDR2 YYREEE (reference sequence). V lost 0 bases and J lost 0; bases outside the gene matches: 4. This CDR3 reads CASSLGGTGSSYNSPLHF. The CDR3 region has the DNA TGTGCCAGCAGCTTGGGAGGGACAGGGAGCTCCTATAATTCACCCCTCCACTTT.

This clonotype was counted between two and nine times. The chain couples TRBV12-3 or TRBV12-4 to TRBJ2-1, with 10 bases lining up with TRBD2. V lost 10 bases, J lost 10 bases, and 7 bases stayed unmatched. This CDR3 region has 12 residues. The CDR3: CATLGLANEQFF. As DNA, the CDR3 is TGTGCCACCCTGGGACTAGCGAACGAGCAGTTCTTC.

This clonotype was recorded at least ten times. This chain connects TRBV5-8 to TRBJ2-2; D gene ambiguous. The germline V and J ends were trimmed by 4 bases and 5 bases, with 9 bases remaining between them. CDR1 and CDR2 from the germline V gene are SGHTS and YDEGEE. The CDR3 is 13 residues long. CDR3 nucleotides: TGTGCCAGCAGCCAGATTCGGACCGGGGAGCTGTTTTTT. This encodes CASSQIRTGELFF.

In this sample, this clonotype turned up once. This rearrangement joins TRBV5-5 to TRBJ2-1; 10 bases fit TRBD2. The germline CDR1 and CDR2 sequences are SGHKS and YYEKEE (reference sequence). V gave up 4 bases and J gave up 0 bases; unmatched junction bases: 7. This CDR3 has 17 residues. CDR3 residues: CASSIPGLAISYNEQFF. The CDR3 nucleotides are TGTGCCAGCAGCATACCGGGACTAGCGATCTCCTACAATGAGCAGTTCTTC.

The gene calls are TRBV14 and TRBJ2-1; 10 positions match TRBD2. Germline V gene sequence: CDR1 SGHDN, CDR2 FVKESK. The V gene end was trimmed by 4 bases and the J gene end by 6 bases; junction bases not matched to a gene: 9. The CDR3 totals 16 residues. Written as DNA, the CDR3 is TGTGCCAGCAGCCCGATCCTAGCGGGGGTATTCAATGAGCAGTTCTTC. It translates to CASSPILAGVFNEQFF.

This clonotype was observed a handful of times. The rearrangement uses TRBV7-6 and TRBJ2-1, with D unclear. The V and J ends lost 0 bases and 5 bases respectively, with 5 bases between them. Germline CDR1 SGHVS, CDR2 FNYEAQ. The CDR3 is made up of 13 amino acids. DNA of the CDR3: TGTGCCAGCAGCTTAGCAGAGAACAATGAGCAGTTCTTC. It encodes CASSLAENNEQFF.

This clonotype was detected only a few times. V usage is TRBV11-2 and J usage is TRBJ1-3; D possibly corresponds to TRBD1 (6 bases). CDR1 SGHAT and CDR2 FQNNGV come from the germline V gene. CDR3 length equals 14 residues. V was shortened by 5 bases and J by 0 bases, with 8 bases between the two germline ends. The CDR3 DNA sequence: TGTGCCAGCAGCCAGGACAGCTCTGGAAACACCATATATTTT. Amino acid sequence: CASSQDSSGNTIYF.

This clonotype came up a few times. The genes are TRBV15 and TRBJ2-1, with D tentatively TRBD1 or TRBD2 (5 bases each). The CDR3 totals 15 residues. Germline V gene sequence: CDR1 LNHNV, CDR2 YYDKDF (reference sequence). V was cut by 6 bases and J by 6 bases, with 18 bases left in between. The CDR3 bases are TGTGCCACCAGGACGACAGTCCTTGGGGGCAATGAGCAGTTCTTC. Protein: CATRTTVLGGNEQFF.

This clonotype was observed a handful of times. V is TRBV4-1 and J is TRBJ2-5; the match to TRBD2 covers 8 bases. The germline gives CDR1 MGHRA, CDR2 YSYEKL. The CDR3 is 17 residues long. V was pared by 2 bases and J by 4 bases, with 12 bases of the junction left unmatched. The DNA for the CDR3 is TGCGCCAGCAGCCAAAGGGTGTCCGGGAGGGCCACAGAGACCCAGTACTTC. Translating gives CASSQRVSGRATETQYF.

This clonotype was observed at least ten times. V and J are TRBV28 and TRBJ2-5; D is unresolved. From germline, CDR1 is MDHEN and CDR2 SYDVKM. V was shortened by 4 bases and J by 5 bases, with 8 bases between the two germline ends. This CDR3 comprises 12 residues. The CDR3 region has the DNA TGTGCCAGCAGTTCGGTGGATGAGACCCAGTACTTC. Its translation is CASSSVDETQYF.

CDR3 loop: CASSLGDNEQYF. DNA for the CDR3: TGTGCCAGCAGCCTAGGGGATAACGAGCAGTACTTC. J is TRBJ2-7 and V is TRBV9, with D possibly matching TRBD1 (5 bases). The germline V gene encodes CDR1 SGDLS and CDR2 YYNGEE. The CDR3 extends over 12 amino acids. Trimming left V 4 bases short and J 5 bases short, with 10 bases between.

This chain joins TRBV6-2 or TRBV6-3 and TRBJ2-7; 9 bases are a match to TRBD1. The CDR3 sequence is 14 residues long. Trimming at V came to 7 bases and at J to 1 base, leaving 5 bases not matched to a gene. Per the germline V gene, CDR1 is MNHEY and CDR2 is SVGEGT. The CDR3 DNA reads as TGTGCCAGCATCGCCGACAGGGGGTCCTACGAGCAGTACTTC. This translates into CASIADRGSYEQYF.

This clonotype was recorded at least ten times. This chain connects TRBV29-1 to TRBJ2-7; 8 positions match TRBD1. Trimming took 6 bases from V and 0 from J; bases not matched to a gene: 4. CDR1 is SQVTM, CDR2 ANQGSEA, per germline. The CDR3 consists of 13 residues. The CDR3 DNA reads TGCAGCGTGCGGACAGGGCTCTCCTACGAGCAGTACTTC. It translates to CSVRTGLSYEQYF.

This clonotype was found many times. This sequence joins TRBV5-1 and TRBJ2-7; D is uncertain. In germline, CDR1 is SGHRS, CDR2 YFSETQ. This CDR3 is built from 12 residues. V shed 0 bases and J shed 3 bases, with 4 bases lying between them. CDR3 DNA: TGCGCCAGCAGCTTGGGGTTCTACGAGCAGTACTTC. It codes for CASSLGFYEQYF.

V usage is TRBV28 and J usage is TRBJ2-3; D is unclear. Germline CDR1 is MDHEN and CDR2 is SYDVKM. This CDR3 is 15 amino acids long. The V and J ends lost 5 bases and 1 base respectively, with 13 bases between them. CDR3 bases: TGTGCCAGCAGTCCGTCAGGCGCCCGCACAGATACGCAGTATTTT. Encoded protein: CASSPSGARTDTQYF. The full variable domain, with the rest looked up from reference TRBV28 and TRBJ2-3, is DVKVTQSSRYLVKRTGEKVFLECVQDMDHENMFWYRQDPGLGLRLIYFSYDVKMKEKGDIPEGYSVSREKKERFSLILESASTNQTSMYLCASSPSGARTDTQYFGPGTRLTVL.

The V gene is TRBV10-1, the J gene TRBJ2-1; 7 bases fit TRBD2. The J segment lost 5 bases and the V segment lost 6 bases, leaving 10 bases of the junction unmatched. CDR3 length: 15 amino acids. Germline V gene sequence: CDR1 WNHNN, CDR2 SYGVQD (reference sequence). The CDR3 DNA sequence: TGCGCCAGCAGGGGAGGGGTTTTATTTGACAATGAGCAGTTCTTC. Translating gives CASRGGVLFDNEQFF.

CDR3 loop: CASSLSPGDGTYEQYF. The CDR3 DNA follows: TGCGCCAGCAGCTTGTCCCCCGGGGACGGAACCTACGAGCAGTACTTC. The chain uses TRBV5-1 and TRBJ2-7; D could derive from TRBD1 or TRBD2 (5 bases each). Germline V CDR1 and CDR2: SGHRS, YFSETQ. The CDR3 extends over 16 amino acids. V was trimmed by 1 base and J by 2 bases, leaving 16 bases between them.

This clonotype turned up a few times. The chain is built from TRBV7-9 and TRBJ2-2; maybe TRBD2 (5 bases). V lost 2 bases and J 6 bases, leaving 13 bases between the germline ends. Germline CDR1 reads SEHNR; CDR2 reads FQNEAQ (reference sequence). This CDR3 comprises 15 residues. CDR3 sequence: CASSLSPGVAGELFF. CDR3 coding DNA: TGTGCCAGCAGCTTAAGTCCCGGGGTGGCCGGGGAGCTGTTTTTT.

This clonotype came up a few times. V and J are TRBV7-9 and TRBJ2-1, with D possibly being TRBD1 (5 bases). The germline V gene encodes CDR1 SEHNR and CDR2 FQNEAQ (reference sequence). CDR3 length equals 13 residues. With 7 bases removed from V and 9 bases from J, the gap between germline ends came to 16 bases. CDR3 sequence: CASIGPGPPEQFF. For the CDR3, the DNA is TGTGCCAGCATTGGCCCAGGGCCCCCTGAGCAGTTCTTC.

V is TRBV9 and J is TRBJ2-3; D might be TRBD2 (7 bases). Germline V lookup: CDR1 SGDLS, CDR2 YYNGEE. V gave up 0 bases and J gave up 0 bases, with 11 bases separating them. CDR3 size: 16 residues. The CDR3 reads CASSVEAGASTDTQYF. The CDR3 nucleotides read TGTGCCAGCAGCGTAGAGGCGGGGGCGAGCACAGATACGCAGTATTTT.

The chain couples TRBV9 to TRBJ2-1, with TRBD2 as a possible D gene (6 bases). This CDR3 is 15 amino acids long. Looked up from germline, CDR1 is SGDLS and CDR2 is YYNGEE. Trimming removed 1 base from V and 1 base from J, with 9 bases in between. This CDR3 reads CASSVTGDSYNEQFF. The CDR3 DNA sequence: TGTGCCAGCAGCGTAACGGGGGATTCCTACAATGAGCAGTTCTTC.

With regard to this clonotype: A far larger clone is only one base removed, so a read error is likely. The conserved phenylalanine or tryptophan normally closing the CDR3 is absent here, so this likely arose from a read error. The chain recombines TRBV12-3 or TRBV12-4 with TRBJ2-2; D possibly corresponds to TRBD2 (6 bases). CDR3 size: 14 residues. V was cut by 3 bases and J by 1 base, with 6 bases left in between. The CDR3 spells CASSLGGNTGELFL. CDR3 bases: TGTGCCAGCAGTTTGGGAGGGAACACCGGGGAGCTGTTTCTT.

The chain couples TRBV7-9 to TRBJ2-7, with no clear D. CDR1 is SEHNR and CDR2 is FQNEAQ in the germline V gene (reference sequence). Trimming took off 4 bases at V and 5 bases at J, with 9 bases between the two ends. This CDR3 region has 12 residues. CDR3 DNA: TGTGCCAGCAGCTCGAGGTTCGACGAGCAGTACTTC. It encodes CASSSRFDEQYF.

This clonotype turned up a few times. A read error may produce the germline difference seen at one junction end. The rearrangement uses TRBV5-6 and TRBJ2-1; TRBD2 matches 13 bases. The CDR3 loop spans 15 amino acids. CDR1 is SGHDT and CDR2 is YYEEEE in the germline V gene. CDR3 in amino acids: CANSPLAGGYNEQFF. The CDR3 DNA is TGTGCCAACAGCCCACTAGCGGGAGGGTACAATGAGCAGTTCTTC.

This clonotype was seen at least ten times. The J gene is TRBJ2-7, the V gene TRBV28; 9 nucleotides align to TRBD2. J was trimmed by 2 bases and V by 6 bases; bases with no gene match: 8. The length of the CDR3 is 15 residues. In germline, CDR1 is MDHEN, CDR2 SYDVKM. CDR3: CASSPSSGRPYEQYF. In DNA form, the CDR3 reads TGTGCCAGCAGCCCCTCGAGCGGGAGGCCCTACGAGCAGTACTTC.